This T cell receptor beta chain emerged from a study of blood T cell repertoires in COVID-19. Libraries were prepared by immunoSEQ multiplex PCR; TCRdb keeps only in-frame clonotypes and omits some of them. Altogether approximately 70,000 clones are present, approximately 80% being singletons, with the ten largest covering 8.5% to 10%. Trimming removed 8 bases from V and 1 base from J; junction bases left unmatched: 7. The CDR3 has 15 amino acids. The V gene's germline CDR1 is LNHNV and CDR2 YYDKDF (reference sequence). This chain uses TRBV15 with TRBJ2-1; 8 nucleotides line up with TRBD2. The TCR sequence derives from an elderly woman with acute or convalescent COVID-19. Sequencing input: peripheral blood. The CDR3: CATESGGASYNEQFF. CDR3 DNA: TGTGCCACCGAATCGGGGGGGGCATCCTACAATGAGCAGTTCTTC. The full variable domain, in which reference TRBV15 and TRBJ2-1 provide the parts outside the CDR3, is DAMVIQNPRYQVTQFGKPVTLSCSQTLNHNVMYWYQQKSSQAPKLLFHYYDKDFNNEADTPDNFQSRRPNTSFCFLDIRSPGLGDTAMYLCATESGGASYNEQFFGPGTRLTVL.